Listed here are 20 T cell receptor beta chains from one sample, sequenced in a study of CD8 T cells in ankylosing spondylitis. General study results and limits: A TCR beta motif made of 7 to 9 highly homologous variants seemed typical of ankylosing spondylitis blood.

Using its own MiXCR run on the 5' RACE reads, TCRdb lists one record per CDR3 protein. This table has more than 600,000 distinct CDR3 sequences, around 19% appearing once. The antigens of these receptors remain unknown. Material for sequencing was blood, either unsorted or a sorted T cell fraction (not recorded which). Source of these receptors: a male donor with ankylosing spondylitis.

Only a few counts were recorded for this clonotype. This sequence joins TRBV4-2 and TRBJ2-2; 12 bases line up with TRBD2. CDR1 is LGHNA, CDR2 YNFKEQ, per germline. The V gene end was trimmed by 1 base and the J gene end by 0 bases; junction bases not matched to a gene: 3. CDR3 length: 18 residues. This CDR3 is CASSQVGLAGANTGELFF. The CDR3 nucleotides are TGTGCCAGCAGCCAAGTGGGACTAGCGGGTGCGAACACCGGGGAGCTGTTTTTT.

The gene calls are TRBV5-1 and TRBJ2-1, with 7 bases that match TRBD1. The CDR3 extends over 16 amino acids. Germline CDR1 is SGHRS and CDR2 is YFSETQ. The ends lost 3 bases at V and 2 bases at J; junction bases unmatched: 8. The CDR3 nucleotides are TGCGCCAGCAGCTCAAGACAGGGTGGGGCCTACAATGAGCAGTTCTTC. It is translated as CASSSRQGGAYNEQFF.

This clonotype was picked up many times. Germline and junction disagree at one end, which may indicate a read error. V usage is TRBV27 and J usage is TRBJ2-5; D tentatively reads TRBD1 or TRBD2 (5 bases each). The CDR3 spans 14 residues. Germline V gene sequence: CDR1 MNHEY, CDR2 SMNVEV (reference sequence). This CDR3 is CASSLNRDQETQYF. CDR3 nucleotide sequence: TGTGCCAGCAGTTTAAACCGGGACCAGGAGACCCAGTACTTC.

The J gene is TRBJ1-1, the V gene TRBV6-1; D unclear. Trimming stripped 6 bases from V and 1 base from J, with 12 bases between. The V gene's germline CDR1 is MNHNS and CDR2 SASEGT. The CDR3 has 14 residues. The CDR3 DNA is TGTGCCAGCAGCGAGCAACCAGGGAACACTGAAGCTTTCTTT. The encoded protein is CASSEQPGNTEAFF.

The chain links TRBV5-1 to TRBJ2-6; D is undetermined. Germline V gives CDR1 SGHRS, CDR2 YFSETQ. The CDR3 totals 16 residues. Deletions cut 0 bases from V and 0 bases from J, with 7 bases between. DNA for the CDR3: TGCGCCAGCAGCTTGGCCGTTACCTCTGGGGCCAACGTCCTGACTTTC. It yields the protein CASSLAVTSGANVLTF.

The rearrangement uses TRBV27 and TRBJ1-2; 7 bases are shared with TRBD1. Trimming took 4 bases from V and 6 from J; bases not matched to a gene: 14. This CDR3 spans 16 amino acids. Germline lookup yields CDR1 MNHEY and CDR2 SMNVEV (reference sequence). CDR3 sequence reads: CASSSPRQGGLDGYTF. CDR3 sequence (DNA): TGTGCCAGCAGTTCGCCCAGACAGGGAGGGTTAGATGGCTACACCTTC.

The rearrangement uses TRBV18 and TRBJ1-2; no definite D call. Germline V lookup: CDR1 KGHSH, CDR2 LQKENI. The CDR3 has 13 residues. Between the trimmed V and J ends, which lost 2 bases and 9 bases, there was a span of 13 bases. Here the CDR3 DNA reads TGTGCCAGCTCACCAGTGCCGACGTTGAGCTACACCTTC. Encoded protein: CASSPVPTLSYTF.

The chain has TRBV12-3 or TRBV12-4 and TRBJ1-3; 10 positions agree with TRBD1. Trimming took 5 bases from V and 2 from J; bases not matched to a gene: 3. This CDR3 is built from 15 residues. CDR3 sequence: CASSGDRGPGNTIYF. Written as DNA, the CDR3 is TGTGCCAGCAGTGGTGACAGGGGGCCTGGAAACACCATATATTTT.

This clonotype came up many times. V usage is TRBV10-3 and J usage is TRBJ2-1, with 8 positions matching TRBD2. The V segment lost 10 bases and the J segment 3 bases; nucleotides outside the gene matches: 8. The germline CDR1 and CDR2 sequences are ENHRY and SYGVKD. This CDR3 is 14 amino acids long. DNA for the CDR3: TGTGCCACCTCCGGGGCGGGAGGCTACAATGAGCAGTTCTTC. As protein: CATSGAGGYNEQFF.

The genes are TRBV12-3 or TRBV12-4 and TRBJ2-7; 9 nucleotides line up with TRBD2. Unmatched junction bases numbered 6, after V lost 2 bases and J lost 7 bases. This CDR3 is 14 amino acids long. This CDR3 reads CASSLQAGGTEQYF. For the CDR3, the DNA is TGTGCCAGCAGTTTACAAGCGGGGGGAACTGAGCAGTACTTC.

This clonotype was detected a few times. V and J are TRBV28 and TRBJ2-4; 12 nucleotides match TRBD2. The germline V gene encodes CDR1 MDHEN and CDR2 SYDVKM. The CDR3 is made up of 16 amino acids. Trimming at V came to 6 bases and at J to 8 bases, leaving 11 bases not matched to a gene. The CDR3 reads CASSPLAGGGRDIQYF. As DNA, the CDR3 is TGTGCCAGCAGCCCCCTAGCGGGAGGGGGGCGGGACATTCAGTACTTC.

This clonotype was counted at least ten times. The gene calls are TRBV5-1 and TRBJ2-1, with 10 bases fitting TRBD1. Germline V gene lookup returns CDR1 SGHRS and CDR2 YFSETQ. The CDR3 covers 15 residues. V lost 4 bases and J lost 5; bases outside the gene matches: 6. The CDR3 spells CASSLRQGANNEQFF. Written as DNA, the CDR3 is TGCGCCAGCAGCCTTCGACAGGGGGCGAACAATGAGCAGTTCTTC.

This chain links TRBV27 with TRBJ2-1, with 11 bases that match TRBD2. The germline V gene encodes CDR1 MNHEY and CDR2 SMNVEV (reference sequence). With 5 bases clipped from V and 3 bases from J, the junction kept 3 bases outside the gene matches. This CDR3 region has 15 residues. The CDR3 DNA reads as TGTGCCAGCAGTGAAACTAGCGGGGGCTACAATGAGCAGTTCTTC. Translated, it gives CASSETSGGYNEQFF.

The chain employs TRBV6-1 and TRBJ1-3; D call uncertain. V shed 1 base and J shed 6 bases, with 10 bases lying between them. The CDR3 loop spans 14 amino acids. CDR1 and CDR2 from the germline V gene are MNHNS and SASEGT. In DNA form, the CDR3 reads TGTGCCAGCAGTGAAGGGGCAGCCGTAAACACCATATATTTT. Amino acids: CASSEGAAVNTIYF.

This clonotype was counted only a few times. The chain recombines TRBV3-1 with TRBJ2-3, with TRBD2 matching 7 bases. The V segment lost 1 base and the J segment 1 base; nucleotides outside the gene matches: 2. CDR1 and CDR2 from the germline V gene are LGHDT and YNNKEL (reference sequence). The CDR3 extends over 15 amino acids. This CDR3 reads CASSQVRGGTDTQYF. The DNA of the CDR3 is TGTGCCAGCAGCCAAGTCCGGGGGGGCACAGATACGCAGTATTTT.

This clonotype was recorded a few times. The rearrangement links TRBV29-1 to TRBJ1-1; D is possibly TRBD1 (6 bases). Germline CDR1 is SQVTM and CDR2 is ANQGSEA. V gave up 7 bases and J gave up 5 bases, with 14 bases separating them. The CDR3 sequence is 12 residues long. The CDR3 spells CSAVAGATEAFF. The CDR3 DNA sequence: TGCAGCGCCGTGGCAGGGGCGACTGAAGCTTTCTTT.

This clonotype was observed at least ten times. The chain joins TRBV25-1 to TRBJ2-7; 12 bases are shared with TRBD2. Germline V gene data show CDR1 as MGHDK and CDR2 as SYGVNS. With 5 bases clipped from V and 6 bases from J, the junction kept 2 bases outside the gene matches. The CDR3 loop spans 13 amino acids. CDR3 nucleotide sequence: TGTGCCAGCAGTAAGGGACTAGCGGGCGAGCAGTACTTC. Protein: CASSKGLAGEQYF.

The table lists this clonotype with a count of one. This rearrangement joins TRBV2 to TRBJ2-1; TRBD2 agrees at 8 bases. This CDR3 contains 19 residues. Trimming took 2 bases from V and 0 from J; bases not matched to a gene: 12. Germline CDR1 reads SNHLY; CDR2 reads FYNNEI. CDR3 nucleotide sequence: TGTGCCAGCAGTGAATTGGTTAGCGGGACCTCGCACTCCTACAATGAGCAGTTCTTC. Translating it yields CASSELVSGTSHSYNEQFF.

In this sample, this clonotype turned up a few times. The V gene is TRBV20-1, the J gene TRBJ2-7; D perhaps matches TRBD2 (5 bases). This CDR3 spans 15 amino acids. Germline CDR1 and CDR2: DFQATT and SNEGSKA (reference sequence). V dropped 3 bases and J dropped 2 bases, with 17 bases sitting between them. CDR3 nucleotides: TGCAGTGCTAGTACCCACCAGCGGATAGCCTACGAGCAGTACTTC. Residues: CSASTHQRIAYEQYF.

The chain joins TRBV29-1 to TRBJ2-1; D perhaps matches TRBD1 (6 bases). The CDR3 contains 14 residues. The germline CDR1 and CDR2 sequences are SQVTM and ANQGSEA. The germline V and J ends were trimmed by 5 bases and 0 bases, with 11 bases remaining between them. The CDR3 region has the DNA TGCAGCGTTCCTAGCAGGGGCTCCTACAATGAGCAGTTCTTC. Its protein product is CSVPSRGSYNEQFF.